Sequencing of this TCR beta chain was carried out in a study of CD8 T cells in Susac syndrome. An input of roughly 0.5 to 1 ug of RNA was subjected to reverse transcription using random hexamers. TCRdb used MiXCR to reprocess the immunoSEQ multiplex PCR reads, holding one entry per CDR3 protein. Seen here are about 140,000 distinct CDR3 sequences, approximately 95% observed once, and the top ten hold approximately 0.3%. CDR1 and CDR2 from the germline V gene are SGHAT and FQDESV (reference sequence). The J segment lost 3 bases and the V segment lost 4 bases, leaving 6 bases of the junction unmatched. The CDR3 spans 14 residues. The sequenced target, TCR beta, came from blood CD8+ and CD4+ T cells.

The sequenced sample consisted of CD8+ T cells from PBMCs. The chain uses TRBV11-1 and TRBJ2-7, with TRBD2 matching 7 bases. The receptor comes from a human donor in good health. CDR3 protein: CASSYGLVFYEQYF. CDR3 nucleotide sequence: TGTGCCAGCAGCTATGGACTAGTTTTCTACGAGCAGTACTTC. Full variable domain (remainder filled in from reference TRBV11-1 and TRBJ2-7): EAEVAQSPRYKITEKSQAVAFWCDPISGHATLYWYRQILGQGPELLVQFQDESVVDDSQLPKDRFSAERLKGVDSTLKIQPAELGDSAMYLCASSYGLVFYEQYFGPGTRLTVT.